The 28 T cell receptor beta chains presented below share a single source sample, sequenced in a study of kidney transplant recipient with SARS-CoV-2 infection (dated by TCRdb to 2020 to 2022). The sequencing machine was an Illumina MiSeq. TCRdb passed the public sequencing reads through fastp at Q25 and MiXCR, retaining productive beta sequences. When rows share a CDR3 protein, they turn into one entry using the most common DNA and genes. The sample table holds roughly 230,000 distinct CDR3 sequences, of which about 28% were seen once. Of the sample, roughly 7% falls within the top ten clones. The meaning of the sample's time point label: pre-pandemic baseline sample and day 111 after first positive SARS-CoV-2 test. Sequences were derived from a blood sample, sampled at baseline and on day 111 from a kidney transplant recipient. The receptors here all came from a male patient between 25 and 39 years old who had COVID-19 and was a kidney transplant recipient. Post transplant, some T cells may arise from the graft donor.

Details on this clonotype: A much larger clonotype is one base distant, so this may be a read error. This chain connects TRBV27 to TRBJ2-7; 8 bases line up with TRBD1. Germline assignment: CDR1 MNHEY and CDR2 SMNVEV (reference sequence). The CDR3 spans 15 residues. V trimming: 5 bases; J trimming: 2 bases; junction bases outside the gene matches: 8. The CDR3 nucleotides are TGTGCCAGCAGTGCAGGACAGGGTTGGGCCTACGAGCAGTACTTC. Amino acids: CASSAGQGWAYEQYF.

Comments on this clonotype: A read error may explain this, as a much larger clone is one base away. Here the CDR3 omits its conserved ending phenylalanine or tryptophan, so a read error is the likely source. The gene calls are TRBV5-6 and TRBJ1-1, with 11 nucleotides matching TRBD1. Trimming cost V 3 bases and J 10 bases; bases outside gene matches: 5. In germline, CDR1 is SGHDT, CDR2 YYEEEE. CDR3 length equals 13 residues. The CDR3 here is CASSYGQGARAFS. DNA of the CDR3: TGTGCCAGCAGCTACGGACAGGGGGCGCGAGCTTTCTCT.

This clonotype showed up many times. V gene TRBV27 combines with J gene TRBJ1-4; 8 bases are shared with TRBD1. The germline V gene has CDR1 MNHEY and CDR2 SMNVEV (reference sequence). The CDR3 consists of 12 residues. Trimming took 6 bases from V and 8 from J; bases not matched to a gene: 2. This chain's CDR3 is CASRRTGEKLFF. Written as DNA, the CDR3 is TGTGCCAGCAGGCGGACAGGGGAAAAACTGTTTTTT.

This clonotype has at least ten counts. V is TRBV24-1 and J is TRBJ1-2; TRBD1 agrees at 9 bases. The CDR3 covers 13 residues. V lost 6 bases, J lost 7 bases, and 5 bases stayed unmatched. Germline lookup yields CDR1 KGHDR and CDR2 SFDVKD. The CDR3 sequence: CATSSTGGVGYTF. The CDR3 nucleotides are TGTGCCACCAGTAGTACAGGGGGCGTTGGCTACACCTTC.

In regard to this clonotype: A much larger clonotype is one base distant, so this may be a read error. The chain links TRBV5-4 to TRBJ1-4; 7 bases are a match to TRBD1. Germline CDR1 is SGHNT and CDR2 is YYREEE (reference sequence). CDR3 length: 15 amino acids. Trimming took 7 bases from V and 4 from J; bases not matched to a gene: 10. DNA for the CDR3: TGTGCCAGCGGCGAGAACAGGGGTCTTAATGAAAAACTGTTTTTT. Translating it yields CASGENRGLNEKLFF.

This clonotype was seen many times. CDR3 in amino acids: CASSLAGDWGEQFF. Here the CDR3 DNA reads TGTGCCAGCAGTCTAGCGGGAGATTGGGGTGAGCAGTTCTTC. The chain is built from TRBV11-3 and TRBJ2-1; 10 nucleotides line up with TRBD2. CDR3 length: 14 amino acids. V dropped 6 bases and J dropped 9; count of bases not matched to a gene: 8. Germline V gene sequence: CDR1 SGHNT, CDR2 YENEEA.

The table lists this clonotype with many counts. This chain joins TRBV12-3 or TRBV12-4 and TRBJ2-1; 10 bases line up with TRBD1. The CDR3 runs 15 residues. Trimming at V came to 5 bases and at J to 7 bases, leaving 8 bases not matched to a gene. CDR3 sequence: CASSVRDRGSNEQFF. For the CDR3, the DNA is TGTGCCAGCAGTGTACGGGACAGGGGTTCGAATGAGCAGTTCTTC.

This clonotype was observed a handful of times. The chain employs TRBV27 and TRBJ2-5; 7 bases agree with TRBD2. CDR3 size: 16 residues. Per germline, CDR1 MNHEY and CDR2 SMNVEV (reference sequence). The trim removed 4 bases at V and 2 bases at J, leaving 10 bases unmatched. For the CDR3, the DNA is TGTGCCAGCAGTTCATTGCCGACGGGAGGTCAAGAGACCCAGTACTTC. It codes for CASSSLPTGGQETQYF.

This clonotype was counted at least ten times. The chain joins TRBV4-3 to TRBJ1-6; possibly TRBD1 for D (5 bases). Trimming left V 1 base short and J 10 bases short, with 14 bases between. The CDR3 is 15 amino acids. CDR1 and CDR2 (germline): LGHNA, YSLEER. The CDR3 coding sequence is TGCGCCAGCAGCCAAGGCCCGGAAGGGGAATCACCCCTCCACTTT. This translates into CASSQGPEGESPLHF.

In its sample, this clonotype was seen many times. The V call is TRBV5-5, the J call TRBJ2-2; D is ambiguous. Germline CDR1 reads SGHKS; CDR2 reads YYEKEE (reference sequence). Trimming left V 4 bases short and J 0 bases short, with 13 bases between. This CDR3 contains 16 residues. The CDR3 DNA reads TGTGCCAGCAGCCGCCTGGGAACCGCGAACACCGGGGAGCTGTTTTTT. Translation gives CASSRLGTANTGELFF.

In the case of this clonotype: Here the CDR3 omits its conserved ending phenylalanine or tryptophan, so a read error is the likely source. The rearrangement joins TRBV3-1 to TRBJ1-2; the D is unclear. V shed 4 bases and J shed 4 bases, with 22 bases lying between them. This CDR3 contains 17 residues. CDR1 LGHDT and CDR2 YNNKEL come from the germline V gene (reference sequence). For the CDR3, the DNA is TGTGCCAGCAGCCGGTGGACTCCCATTTGGAAGACCTATGGCTACACCTCC. Encoded protein: CASSRWTPIWKTYGYTS.

Comments on this clonotype: A much more abundant neighbour one base away suggests this may be a read error. This chain connects TRBV5-6 to TRBJ2-7, with 7 bases that match TRBD2. The CDR3 has 14 residues. V lost 6 bases to trimming and J lost 2 bases; unmatched junction nucleotides: 8. Looked up from germline, CDR1 is SGHDT and CDR2 is YYEEEE. The CDR3 protein is CASNSGGSPYEQYF. The CDR3 DNA follows: TGTGCCAGCAACTCCGGGGGGTCCCCCTACGAGCAGTACTTC.

This clonotype was counted many times. The chain couples TRBV5-3 to TRBJ1-2; unclear D gene. TRBV5-3 is an open reading frame, and its role is uncertain. There are 16 residues in the CDR3. Between the trimmed V and J ends, which lost 7 bases and 4 bases, there was a span of 23 bases. The CDR3 sequence is CARLESVVRKTYGYTF. In DNA, the CDR3 is TGTGCCAGATTAGAATCAGTGGTGAGAAAGACCTATGGCTACACCTTC.

Details on this clonotype: Given a much more abundant clone one base away, this may be a read error. This sequence joins TRBV4-2 and TRBJ1-1; D is undetermined. There are 15 residues in the CDR3. From germline, CDR1 is LGHNA and CDR2 YNFKEQ. The ends were cut back, 5 bases at V and 7 bases at J, with 20 bases in the middle. The CDR3 nucleotides are TGTGCCAGCAGCGCCGGCGAGCGATTGATTCATGAAGCTTTCTTT. This encodes CASSAGERLIHEAFF.

This clonotype was counted at least ten times. This chain connects TRBV3-1 to TRBJ2-2; D unresolved. The CDR3 spans 18 residues. Germline CDR1 is LGHDT and CDR2 is YNNKEL (reference sequence). V lost 4 bases and J lost 5, with 23 bases in between. The CDR3 DNA follows: TGTGCCAGCAGCCCAGAAGATCCCATTTCAGGCTTGACCGGGGAGCTGTTTTTT. Translated, it gives CASSPEDPISGLTGELFF.

This clonotype was recorded at least ten times. The V gene is TRBV11-1, the J gene TRBJ1-2, with D unclear. CDR3 length: 17 residues. Germline V lookup: CDR1 SGHAT, CDR2 FQDESV (reference sequence). V was trimmed by 4 bases and J by 4 bases, leaving 22 bases between them. DNA for the CDR3: TGTGCCAGCAGCTCTACAAGTAAGGCTGGAAAGACCTATGGCTACACCTTC. Its protein product is CASSSTSKAGKTYGYTF.

This clonotype was observed many times. This chain links TRBV3-1 with TRBJ1-4; perhaps TRBD1 as D (5 bases). V shed 4 bases and J shed 0 bases, with 6 bases lying between them. Germline CDR1 reads LGHDT; CDR2 reads YNNKEL (reference sequence). There are 14 residues in the CDR3. The CDR3 DNA follows: TGTGCCAGCAGCCCGACAGCAACTAATGAAAAACTGTTTTTT. This codes for CASSPTATNEKLFF.

This clonotype was detected ten times or more. V usage is TRBV2 and J usage is TRBJ1-1; TRBD1 might be the D (6 bases). The CDR3 runs to 16 residues. Germline V CDR1 and CDR2: SNHLY, FYNNEI. With 10 bases removed from V and 11 bases from J, the gap between germline ends came to 32 bases. Here the CDR3 reads CATTPTRGDGGILAFF. The CDR3 DNA sequence: TGTGCCACCACACCCACTAGGGGGGATGGGGGGATTTTGGCTTTCTTT.

The chain joins TRBV6-5 to TRBJ1-1; 7 bases align to TRBD1. The CDR3 runs 14 residues. Germline CDR1 reads MNHEY; CDR2 reads SVGAGI. The V segment lost 8 bases and the J segment 2 bases; nucleotides outside the gene matches: 8. The CDR3 nucleotides read TGTGCCAGCTTGGGACAGCAGCCTAACACTGAAGCTTTCTTT. Translated, it gives CASLGQQPNTEAFF.

This clonotype was seen many times. The DNA for the CDR3 is TGCAGCTACCGACAGGTTGAGCAGTTCTTC. The encoded protein is CSYRQVEQFF. The V call is TRBV29-1, the J call TRBJ2-1; tentative D call: TRBD1 (6 bases). V gave up 8 bases and J gave up 9 bases, with 11 bases separating them. Germline V gene lookup returns CDR1 SQVTM and CDR2 ANQGSEA. This CDR3 has 10 residues.

This clonotype was detected many times. The V gene is TRBV30, the J gene TRBJ2-7; TRBD1 matches 7 bases. The length of the CDR3 is 13 residues. The germline CDR1 and CDR2 sequences are GTSNPN and SVGIG (reference sequence). The V and J ends lost 0 bases and 6 bases, in that order; junction bases with no gene match: 5. Here the CDR3 DNA reads TGTGCCTGGAGTGTACGGGACAGAAGCGAGCAGTACTTC. As protein: CAWSVRDRSEQYF.

Many counts were recorded for this clonotype. The genes are TRBV20-1 and TRBJ2-7, with D possibly matching TRBD2 (7 bases). The CDR3 loop spans 13 amino acids. Trimming shortened V by 6 bases and J by 7 bases, and 19 bases separated the two germline ends. Germline V gene sequence: CDR1 DFQATT, CDR2 SNEGSKA (reference sequence). The CDR3 sequence is CSAHEGGSREQYF. The CDR3 DNA reads as TGCAGTGCGCATGAGGGGGGGTCCAGAGAGCAGTACTTC.

This clonotype was seen repeatedly, ten times or more. The rearrangement joins TRBV11-3 to TRBJ1-2; D gene uncertain. Germline V CDR1 and CDR2: SGHNT, YENEEA. The CDR3 extends over 17 amino acids. V shed 5 bases and J shed 4 bases, with 23 bases lying between them. The CDR3 here is CASSVPDDLGKTYGYTF. In DNA, the CDR3 is TGTGCCAGCAGCGTACCAGACGATCTCGGAAAGACCTATGGCTACACCTTC.

This clonotype was detected a few times. J is TRBJ2-5 and V is TRBV7-6; D unresolved. The V end was cut by 2 bases, the J end by 2 bases, with 12 bases between. From germline, CDR1 is SGHVS and CDR2 FNYEAQ. The CDR3 length is 15 residues. CDR3 bases: TGTGCCAGCAGCTTAAGTATGAGCGCACAAGAGACCCAGTACTTC. It codes for CASSLSMSAQETQYF. The entire variable domain, with the rest obtained from reference TRBV7-6 and TRBJ2-5, is as follows: GAGVSQSPRYKVTKRGQDVALRCDPISGHVSLYWYRQALGQGPEFLTYFNYEAQQDKSGLPNDRFSAERPEGSISTLTIQRTEQRDSAMYRCASSLSMSAQETQYFGPGTRLLVL.

This clonotype was detected many times. The chain combines TRBV6-2 or TRBV6-3 with TRBJ1-2, with TRBD1 matching over 7 bases. This CDR3 contains 15 residues. CDR1 is MNHEY and CDR2 is SVGEGT in the germline V gene. The junction had 13 bases not matched to a gene; V was cut back by 7 bases and J by 5 bases. The DNA for the CDR3 is TGTGCCAGCACCCATTCAGGGGGGAGCGCTTATGGCTACACCTTC. This translates into CASTHSGGSAYGYTF.

This clonotype was seen many times. This chain uses TRBV11-3 with TRBJ1-2, with D unresolved. Germline assignment: CDR1 SGHNT and CDR2 YENEEA. The CDR3 is made up of 17 amino acids. The V end was cut by 4 bases, the J end by 4 bases, with 22 bases between. CDR3 bases: TGTGCCAGCAGCTGTAATGGCGATCTCGGAAAGACCTATGGCTACACCTTC. This translates into CASSCNGDLGKTYGYTF.

On this clonotype itself: A read error is possible here, since a much larger clone lies one base away. V is TRBV5-8 and J is TRBJ1-2; D gene uncertain. V gave up 0 bases and J gave up 6 bases, with 15 bases separating them. The germline CDR1 and CDR2 sequences are SGHTS and YDEGEE. This CDR3 has 15 amino acids. DNA of the CDR3: TGTGCCAGCAGCTTGGGACGCGACGCCCTAAATGGCTACACCTTC. Amino acids: CASSLGRDALNGYTF.

This clonotype was picked up many times. CDR3 coding DNA: TGTGCCAGCAGTTGGCCCACCGGGGAGCTGTTTTTT. It encodes CASSWPTGELFF. The rearrangement joins TRBV6-2 or TRBV6-3 to TRBJ2-2; D is ambiguous. The CDR3 runs 12 residues. V lost 4 bases, J lost 4 bases, and 4 bases lay in between. Germline V CDR1 and CDR2: MNHEY, SVGEGT.